This T cell receptor beta chain emerged from a study of Ad26.COV2.S vaccination and SARS-CoV-2 variants. Study-wide points: It was found that vaccine and placebo recipients had similar non-spike TCR breadth.

Treatment: around 19 received Ad26.COV2.S at low or high dose, single or two shots; roughly five received placebo; per-sample allocation not given. Sample collection was performed on day 63 after the first vaccine or placebo injection. An adult aged 18-55 years in Boston served as the donor. Regarding this clone: Its antigen is not identified.

Measured with immunoSEQ multiplex PCR; TCRdb has only the in-frame clones, and not every one. Seen here are 500,000 or so clones, around nine tenths observed once, and the top ten hold roughly 13%. CDR3 length equals 15 residues. V shed 5 bases and J 7 bases; nucleotides not matched to a gene: 11. Looked up from germline, CDR1 is SGHNT and CDR2 is YENEEA. The input for sequencing was peripheral blood, taken in a trial of Ad26.COV2.S vaccine versus placebo. This chain uses TRBV11-3 with TRBJ2-1; 7 positions match TRBD2. This receptor was obtained from a person aged 18 to 65 who received the Ad26.COV2.S COVID-19 vaccine or a placebo. The CDR3 DNA reads as TGTGCCAGCAGCCCCGGGGTAGCGGGCACAAATGAGCAGTTCTTC. This codes for CASSPGVAGTNEQFF.